The sequence of this T cell receptor (beta chain) was determined in a study of blood T cell repertoires in COVID-19. Profiling relied on immunoSEQ multiplex PCR, and the TCRdb table lists in-frame clones only, not all of them. This sample has about 250,000 clones, with approximately 90% found just once. This CDR3 contains 16 residues. Trimming at V came to 3 bases and at J to 1 base, leaving 4 bases not matched to a gene. Germline V gene sequence: CDR1 KGHDR, CDR2 SFDVKD. The TCR was taken from a man between 35 and 55 years old who had recovered from COVID-19. This rearrangement joins TRBV24-1 to TRBJ2-2, with 7 bases identical to TRBD2. Source material: PBMCs or T cells enriched from blood (not recorded which). The chain's CDR3 is CATSDIGGMNTGELFF. In DNA, the CDR3 is TGTGCCACCAGTGATATCGGGGGGATGAACACCGGGGAGCTGTTTTTT.